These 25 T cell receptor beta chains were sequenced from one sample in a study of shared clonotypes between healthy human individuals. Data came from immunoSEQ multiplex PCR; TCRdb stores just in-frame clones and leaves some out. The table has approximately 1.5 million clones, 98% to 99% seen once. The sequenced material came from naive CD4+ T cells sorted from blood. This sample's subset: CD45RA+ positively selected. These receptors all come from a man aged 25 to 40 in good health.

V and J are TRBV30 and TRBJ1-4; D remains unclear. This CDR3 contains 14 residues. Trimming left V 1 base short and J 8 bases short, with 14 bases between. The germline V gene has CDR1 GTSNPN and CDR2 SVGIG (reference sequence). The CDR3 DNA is TGTGCCTGGAGTGATCGTCCCGGTGAGGAAAAACTGTTTTTT. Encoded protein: CAWSDRPGEEKLFF.

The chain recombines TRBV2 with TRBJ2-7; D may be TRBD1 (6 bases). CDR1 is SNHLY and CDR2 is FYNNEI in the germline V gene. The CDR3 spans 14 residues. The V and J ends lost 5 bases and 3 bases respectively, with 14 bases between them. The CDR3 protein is CASSIQGNDYEQYF. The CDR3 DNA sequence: TGTGCCAGCAGTATACAGGGAAACGACTACGAGCAGTACTTC.

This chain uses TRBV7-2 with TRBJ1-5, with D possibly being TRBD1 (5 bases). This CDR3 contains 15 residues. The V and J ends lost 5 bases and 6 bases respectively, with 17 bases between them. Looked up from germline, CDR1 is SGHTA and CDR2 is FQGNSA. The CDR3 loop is CASSPRRGAGQPQHF. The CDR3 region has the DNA TGTGCCAGCAGCCCTCGCCGTGGGGCGGGTCAGCCCCAGCATTTT.

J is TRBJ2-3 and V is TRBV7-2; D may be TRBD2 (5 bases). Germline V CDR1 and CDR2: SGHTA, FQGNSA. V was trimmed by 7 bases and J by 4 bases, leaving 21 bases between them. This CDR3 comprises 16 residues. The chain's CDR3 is CASTKRVSVFADTQYF. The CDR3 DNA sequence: TGTGCCAGCACCAAGAGGGTTAGCGTTTTTGCAGATACGCAGTATTTT.

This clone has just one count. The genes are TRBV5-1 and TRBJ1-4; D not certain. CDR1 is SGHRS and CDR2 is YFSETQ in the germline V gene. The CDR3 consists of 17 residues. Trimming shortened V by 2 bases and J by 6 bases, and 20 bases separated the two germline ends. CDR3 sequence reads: CASSFFSGLPNDEKLFF. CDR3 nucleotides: TGCGCCAGCAGCTTTTTTTCAGGACTCCCCAACGATGAAAAACTGTTTTTT.

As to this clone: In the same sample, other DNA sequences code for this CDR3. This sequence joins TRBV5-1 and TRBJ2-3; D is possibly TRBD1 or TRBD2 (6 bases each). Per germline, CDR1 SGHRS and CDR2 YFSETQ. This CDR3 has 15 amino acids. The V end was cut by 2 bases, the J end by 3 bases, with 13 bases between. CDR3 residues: CASSLQGGGTDTQYF. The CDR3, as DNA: TGCGCCAGCAGCTTACAGGGTGGAGGGACAGATACGCAGTATTTT.

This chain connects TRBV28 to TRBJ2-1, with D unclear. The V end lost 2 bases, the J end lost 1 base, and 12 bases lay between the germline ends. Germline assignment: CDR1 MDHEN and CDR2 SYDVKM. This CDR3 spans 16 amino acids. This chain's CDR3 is CASSLPPSRSYNEQFF. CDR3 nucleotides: TGTGCCAGCAGTTTACCCCCGAGTAGGTCCTACAATGAGCAGTTCTTC.

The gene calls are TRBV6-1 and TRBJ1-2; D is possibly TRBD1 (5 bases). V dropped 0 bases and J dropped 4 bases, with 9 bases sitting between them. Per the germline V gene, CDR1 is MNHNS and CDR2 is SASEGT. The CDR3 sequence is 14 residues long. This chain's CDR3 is CASSEAPGRYGYTF. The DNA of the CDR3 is TGTGCCAGCAGTGAAGCGCCAGGGCGCTATGGCTACACCTTC.

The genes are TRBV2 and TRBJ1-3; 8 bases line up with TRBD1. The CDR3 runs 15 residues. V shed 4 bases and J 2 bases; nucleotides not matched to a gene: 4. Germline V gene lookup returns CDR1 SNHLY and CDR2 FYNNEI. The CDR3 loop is CASSAGGPTGNTIYF. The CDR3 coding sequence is TGTGCCAGCAGTGCAGGGGGCCCTACTGGAAACACCATATATTTT.

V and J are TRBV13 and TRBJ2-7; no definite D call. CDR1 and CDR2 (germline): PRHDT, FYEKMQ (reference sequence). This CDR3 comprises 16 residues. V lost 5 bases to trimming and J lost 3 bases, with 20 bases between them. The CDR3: CASSRFLTVLSYEQYF. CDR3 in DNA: TGTGCCAGCAGCCGATTTTTGACCGTACTGAGCTACGAGCAGTACTTC. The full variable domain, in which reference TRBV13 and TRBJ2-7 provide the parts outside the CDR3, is AAGVIQSPRHLIKEKRETATLKCYPIPRHDTVYWYQQGPGQDPQFLISFYEKMQSDKGSIPDRFSAQQFSDYHSELNMSSLELGDSALYFCASSRFLTVLSYEQYFGPGTRLTVT.

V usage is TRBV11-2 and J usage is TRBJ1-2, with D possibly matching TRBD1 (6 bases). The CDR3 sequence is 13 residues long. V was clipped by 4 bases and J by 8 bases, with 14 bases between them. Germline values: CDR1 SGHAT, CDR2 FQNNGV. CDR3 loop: CASSYNRERGYTF. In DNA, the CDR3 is TGTGCCAGCAGCTACAACAGGGAACGGGGCTACACCTTC.

The CDR3 region is CASSKQGRGTEAFF. The CDR3 nucleotides read TGTGCCAGCAGTAAACAGGGGAGGGGCACTGAAGCTTTCTTT. The rearrangement links TRBV6-5 to TRBJ1-1; 7 bases agree with TRBD1. Trimming removed 5 bases from V and 4 bases from J; junction bases left unmatched: 7. There are 14 residues in the CDR3. The germline CDR1 and CDR2 sequences are MNHEY and SVGAGI.

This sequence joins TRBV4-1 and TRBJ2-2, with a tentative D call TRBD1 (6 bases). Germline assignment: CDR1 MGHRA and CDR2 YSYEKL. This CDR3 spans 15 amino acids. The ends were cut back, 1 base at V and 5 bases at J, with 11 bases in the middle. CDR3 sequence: CASSQAAGATGELFF. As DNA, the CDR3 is TGCGCCAGCAGCCAAGCCGCAGGGGCAACCGGGGAGCTGTTTTTT.

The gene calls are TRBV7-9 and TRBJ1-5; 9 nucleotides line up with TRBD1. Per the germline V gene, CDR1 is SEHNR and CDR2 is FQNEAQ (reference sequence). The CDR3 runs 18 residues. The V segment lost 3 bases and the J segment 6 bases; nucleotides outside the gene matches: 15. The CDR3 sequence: CASSFGWGQGLFAQPQHF. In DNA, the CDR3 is TGTGCCAGCAGCTTCGGGTGGGGACAGGGACTCTTCGCTCAGCCCCAGCATTTT.

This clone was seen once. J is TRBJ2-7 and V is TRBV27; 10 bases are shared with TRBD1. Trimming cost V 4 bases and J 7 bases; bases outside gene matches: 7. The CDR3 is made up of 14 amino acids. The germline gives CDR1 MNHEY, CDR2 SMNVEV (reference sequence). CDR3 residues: CASSSTGGAEEQYF. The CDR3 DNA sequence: TGTGCCAGCAGTTCGACAGGGGGCGCGGAAGAGCAGTACTTC.

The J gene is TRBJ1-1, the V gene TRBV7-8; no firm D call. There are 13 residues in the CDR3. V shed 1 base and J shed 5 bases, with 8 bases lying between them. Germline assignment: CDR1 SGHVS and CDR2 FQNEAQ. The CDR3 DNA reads TGTGCCAGCAGCTTAGGCGCACGGACTGAAGCTTTCTTT. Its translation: CASSLGARTEAFF.

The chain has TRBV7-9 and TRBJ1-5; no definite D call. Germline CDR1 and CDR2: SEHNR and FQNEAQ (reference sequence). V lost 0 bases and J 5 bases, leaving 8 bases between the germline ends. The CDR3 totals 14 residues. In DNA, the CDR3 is TGTGCCAGCAGCTTAGCGCTCGAAGATCAGCCCCAGCATTTT. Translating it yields CASSLALEDQPQHF.

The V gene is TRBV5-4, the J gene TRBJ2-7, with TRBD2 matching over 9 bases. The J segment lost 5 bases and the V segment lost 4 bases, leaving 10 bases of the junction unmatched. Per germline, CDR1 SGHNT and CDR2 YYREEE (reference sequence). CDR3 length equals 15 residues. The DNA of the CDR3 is TGTGCCAGCAGCCTCATGGCTAGCGGGATCCACGAGCAGTACTTC. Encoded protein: CASSLMASGIHEQYF.

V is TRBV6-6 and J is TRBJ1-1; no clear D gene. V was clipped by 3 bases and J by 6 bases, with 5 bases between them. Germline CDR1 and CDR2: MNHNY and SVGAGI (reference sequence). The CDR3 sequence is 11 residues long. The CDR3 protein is CASSYSPEAFF. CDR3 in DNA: TGTGCCAGCAGTTATTCTCCTGAAGCTTTCTTT.

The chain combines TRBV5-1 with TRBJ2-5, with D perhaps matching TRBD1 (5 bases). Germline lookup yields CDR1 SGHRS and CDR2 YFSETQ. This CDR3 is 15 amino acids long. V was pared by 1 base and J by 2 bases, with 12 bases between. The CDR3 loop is CASSLHRRKQETQYF. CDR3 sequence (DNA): TGCGCCAGCAGCTTGCACAGGCGCAAGCAAGAGACCCAGTACTTC.

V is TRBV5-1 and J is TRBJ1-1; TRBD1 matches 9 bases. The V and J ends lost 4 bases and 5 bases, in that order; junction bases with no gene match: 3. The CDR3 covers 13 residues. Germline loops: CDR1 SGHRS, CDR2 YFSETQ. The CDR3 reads CASSMTGGTEAFF. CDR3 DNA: TGCGCCAGCAGCATGACAGGGGGAACTGAAGCTTTCTTT.

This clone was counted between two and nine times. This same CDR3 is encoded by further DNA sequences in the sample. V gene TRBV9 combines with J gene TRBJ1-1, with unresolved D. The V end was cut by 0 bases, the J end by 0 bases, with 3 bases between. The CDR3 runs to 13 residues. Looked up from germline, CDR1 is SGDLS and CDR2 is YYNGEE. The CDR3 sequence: CASSVALNTEAFF. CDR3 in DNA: TGTGCCAGCAGCGTAGCTTTGAACACTGAAGCTTTCTTT.

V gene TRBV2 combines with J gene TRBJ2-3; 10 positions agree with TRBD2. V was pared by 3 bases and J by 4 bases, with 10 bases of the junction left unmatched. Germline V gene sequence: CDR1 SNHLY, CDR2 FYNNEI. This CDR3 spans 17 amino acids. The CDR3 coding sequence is TGTGCCAGCAGTGACGGGTTGGAGCTAGCGGGAGCAGATACGCAGTATTTT. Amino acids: CASSDGLELAGADTQYF.

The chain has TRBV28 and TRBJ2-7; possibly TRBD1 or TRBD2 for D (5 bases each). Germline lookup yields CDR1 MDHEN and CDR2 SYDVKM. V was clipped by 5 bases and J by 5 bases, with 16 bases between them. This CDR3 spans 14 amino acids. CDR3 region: CASSTRGINHEQYF. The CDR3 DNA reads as TGTGCCAGCAGTACGAGGGGCATTAATCACGAGCAGTACTTC.

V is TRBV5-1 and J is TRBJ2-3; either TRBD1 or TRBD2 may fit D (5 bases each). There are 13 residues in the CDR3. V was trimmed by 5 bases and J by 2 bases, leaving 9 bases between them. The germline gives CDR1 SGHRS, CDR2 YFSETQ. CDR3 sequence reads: CASRRDPTDTQYF. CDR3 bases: TGCGCCAGCAGAAGGGACCCCACAGATACGCAGTATTTT.